Described below is a single TCR beta chain sequence and its context. Its antigen is still unknown. These data come from a study of blood T cells in healthy people across ages. It was with a sample-barcoded 5' primer and a J-beta primer mix that a second PCR of roughly 6 to 11 cycles was run. TCRdb re-called the 5' RACE reads with MiXCR, one entry per CDR3 protein. This table has 1.4 million to 1.5 million distinct CDR3 sequences, approximately 42% appearing once. Germline CDR1 and CDR2: SGHTA and FQGNSA. This CDR3 comprises 13 residues. The ends were cut back, 11 bases at V and 2 bases at J, with 12 bases in the middle. Study-wide findings and caveats: Both naive CD4+ cell counts and diversity were greater in long-lived donors than in aged donors.

Sequenced: blood. The chain recombines TRBV7-2 with TRBJ2-2; a weak D match, TRBD2 (5 bases). The receptor was isolated from a woman under 30 in good health. CDR3 region: CALGSDNTGELFF. The CDR3, as DNA: TGTGCCCTCGGTAGCGACAACACCGGGGAGCTGTTTTTT.